Listed below are T cell receptor beta chains from one sample, sequenced in a study of blood T cell repertoires in COVID-19. TCRdb's copy holds only in-frame clones and misses some; the assay was immunoSEQ multiplex PCR. This sample has over 100,000 clones, with 86% found just once. Sequences were obtained from peripheral blood. The receptors shown here come from a woman between 70 and 85 years old with COVID-19, enrolled during active disease. CDR3s include the opening cysteine and the closing phenylalanine or tryptophan.

J gene: TRBJ2-2; V gene: TRBV5-1; CDR3 protein: CASSLVDRGNVGELFF
J gene: TRBJ1-5; V gene: TRBV6-5; CDR3 protein: CASSQEYSNQPQHF
J gene: TRBJ2-7; V gene: TRBV23-1; CDR3 protein: CASRTSGHYEQYF
J gene: TRBJ1-3; V gene: TRBV4-2; CDR3 protein: CASSRGGNGNTIYF
J gene: TRBJ1-1; V gene: TRBV7-2; CDR3 protein: CASSLADRYEAFF
J gene: TRBJ1-4; V gene: TRBV2; CDR3 protein: CASSGQGPPNEKLFF
J gene: TRBJ1-1; V gene: TRBV6-6; CDR3 protein: CASSRQGVGTEAFF
J gene: TRBJ1-3; V gene: TRBV2; CDR3 protein: CASSEDSTRNTIYF
J gene: TRBJ2-1; V gene: TRBV7-2; CDR3 protein: CASSLVGGGTYNEQFF
J gene: TRBJ2-2; V gene: TRBV7-2; CDR3 protein: CASSLVGQGPTGELFF
J gene: TRBJ1-6; V gene: TRBV7-6; CDR3 protein: CASSDEYGGQSNSPLHF
J gene: TRBJ1-6; V gene: TRBV6-5; CDR3 protein: CASSIQGRDSPLHF
J gene: TRBJ1-5; V gene: TRBV28; CDR3 protein: CASTGRRAGMLNSNQPQHF
J gene: TRBJ2-5; V gene: TRBV2; CDR3 protein: CASSETGYQETQYF
J gene: TRBJ2-3; V gene: TRBV5-1; CDR3 protein: CASSLEASGGVDTQYF
J gene: TRBJ2-1; V gene: TRBV5-1; CDR3 protein: CASSLTGDSSYNEQFF
J gene: TRBJ2-3; V gene: TRBV25-1; CDR3 protein: CAISPGGDTDTQYF